The rows below give T cell receptor beta chains drawn from one sample of a study. TCRdb re-called the multiplex PCR reads through MiXCR, storing one row per CDR3 protein. The table has about 920 distinct CDR3 sequences, under 15% seen once. The sequencing input was Tregs sorted from blood. Every receptor here comes from a female donor with breast cancer. Each CDR3 is given with its conserved first and last residue. The D gene is left open where the match is weak. Part of the rows lack a size; the others show once, few, many or a class for expanded clones.

j_gene,abundance,d_gene,v_gene,CDR3aa,CDR3nt
TRBJ1-2,medium-sized,.,TRBV12-3/TRBV12-4,CASRQGQPSHVVTNYGYTF,TGTGCCAGCAGACAGGGTCAACCGTCACACGTAGTCACTAACTATGGCTACACCTTC
TRBJ1-2,large,.,TRBV12-3/TRBV12-4,CASSYNRIYGYTF,TGTGCCAGCAGTTATAACAGGATCTATGGCTACACCTTC
TRBJ1-2,few,.,TRBV12-3/TRBV12-4,CASSDFGRNYGYTF,TGTGCCAGCAGTGACTTCGGGAGGAACTATGGCTACACCTTC
TRBJ1-2,medium-sized,.,TRBV12-3/TRBV12-4,CASSLSGSYGYTF,TGTGCCAGCAGTTTATCTGGGAGCTATGGCTACACCTTC
TRBJ1-2,large,.,TRBV12-3/TRBV12-4,CASSLAGSGYGYTF,TGTGCCAGCAGTTTAGCAGGAAGTGGCTATGGCTACACCTTC
TRBJ1-2,medium-sized,.,TRBV12-3/TRBV12-4,CASSLKDSYGYTF,TGTGCCAGCAGTTTAAAGGACAGCTATGGCTACACCTTC
TRBJ1-2,few,.,TRBV12-3/TRBV12-4,CASSLPLGGYTF,TGTGCCAGCAGTTTGCCATTGGGTGGCTACACCTTC
TRBJ1-2,large,.,TRBV12-3/TRBV12-4,CASSSAGYTF,TGTGCCAGTTCCAGTGCTGGCTACACCTTC
TRBJ1-2,large,.,TRBV12-3/TRBV12-4,CASSPGQAYGYTF,TGTGCCAGCAGCCCCGGACAAGCCTATGGCTACACCTTC
TRBJ1-2,medium-sized,.,TRBV12-3/TRBV12-4,CASSKDGYGYTF,TGTGCCAGCAGCAAGGACGGATATGGCTACACCTTC
TRBJ1-2,large,.,TRBV12-3/TRBV12-4,CASSRAVGGYTF,TGTGCCAGCAGCCGGGCGGTAGGCGGCTACACCTTC
TRBJ1-2,few,.,TRBV12-3/TRBV12-4,CASSFAGEGTNYGYTF,TGTGCCAGCAGTTTTGCAGGGGAGGGAACTAACTATGGCTACACCTTC
TRBJ1-2,medium-sized,.,TRBV12-3/TRBV12-4,CASTPGYGYTF,TGTGCCAGCACTCCGGGCTATGGCTACACCTTC
TRBJ1-2,medium-sized,TRBD1,TRBV12-3/TRBV12-4,CASSATGENYGYTF,TGTGCCAGCAGTGCCACAGGGGAGAACTATGGCTACACCTTC
TRBJ1-2,medium-sized,TRBD1,TRBV12-3/TRBV12-4,CASRPGQDYGYTF,TGTGCCAGCAGGCCCGGACAGGACTATGGCTACACCTTC
TRBJ1-2,medium-sized,.,TRBV12-3/TRBV12-4,CASSGDGRNYGYTF,TGTGCCAGCAGCGGGGACGGAAGAAACTATGGCTACACCTTC
TRBJ1-2,large,.,TRBV12-3/TRBV12-4,CASSLLRARGYTF,TGTGCCAGCAGTTTACTCAGGGCTCGTGGCTACACCTTC
TRBJ1-2,few,TRBD1,TRBV12-3/TRBV12-4,CASSAGTGGYTF,TGTGCCAGCAGTGCGGGGACAGGTGGCTACACCTTC
TRBJ1-2,.,.,TRBV12-3/TRBV12-4,CASSFVSRYGYTF,TGTGCCAGCAGTTTCGTTTCTCGTTATGGCTACACCTTC
TRBJ1-2,many,.,TRBV12-3/TRBV12-4,CASSPIPNFGYTF,TGTGCCAGCAGTCCTATTCCAAATTTCGGCTACACCTTC
TRBJ1-2,medium-sized,.,TRBV12-3/TRBV12-4,CASSFEGRSLCYTF,TGTGCCAGCAGTTTTGAGGGCAGATCACTATGCTACACCTTC
TRBJ1-2,large,.,TRBV12-3/TRBV12-4,CASSLYAYGYTF,TGTGCCAGCAGTTTATACGCCTATGGCTACACCTTC
TRBJ1-2,.,.,TRBV12-3/TRBV12-4,CASSLLGNYGYTF,TGTGCCAGCAGTTTATTGGGAAACTATGGCTACACCTTC
TRBJ1-2,.,.,TRBV12-3/TRBV12-4,CASSLTGGYGYTF,TGTGCCAGCAGTCTTACAGGAGGATATGGCTACACCTTC
TRBJ1-2,large,.,TRBV12-3/TRBV12-4,CASSLHRNPVYTF,TGTGCCAGCAGTTTACACAGGAACCCGGTCTACACCTTC
TRBJ1-2,few,.,TRBV12-3/TRBV12-4,CASSFRDTHGYTF,TGTGCCAGCAGTTTCCGGGACACCCATGGCTACACCTTC
TRBJ1-2,large,.,TRBV12-3/TRBV12-4,CASRDSLNYGYTF,TGTGCCAGCAGAGACAGCCTTAACTATGGCTACACCTTC
TRBJ1-2,many,.,TRBV12-3/TRBV12-4,CASSPGQQYGYTF,TGTGCCAGCAGCCCAGGACAGCAATATGGCTACACCTTC
TRBJ1-2,medium-sized,.,TRBV12-3/TRBV12-4,CASKGRGYGYTF,TGTGCCAGCAAGGGCAGGGGCTATGGCTACACCTTC
TRBJ1-2,medium-sized,TRBD1,TRBV12-3/TRBV12-4,CASSFETGDGYTF,TGTGCCAGCAGTTTCGAGACAGGGGATGGCTACACCTTC
TRBJ1-2,large,.,TRBV12-3/TRBV12-4,CASSLTAVYGYTF,TGTGCCAGCAGTTTAACGGCAGTCTATGGCTACACCTTC
TRBJ1-2,medium-sized,.,TRBV12-3/TRBV12-4,CASSLSLIYGYTF,TGTGCCAGCAGTCTCTCTCTGATCTATGGCTACACCTTC
TRBJ1-2,large,.,TRBV12-3/TRBV12-4,CASSPRQTLYGYTF,TGTGCCAGCAGTCCTAGACAGACACTCTATGGCTACACCTTC
TRBJ1-2,.,.,TRBV12-3/TRBV12-4,CASAGVNYGYTF,TGTGCCAGCGCCGGGGTTAACTATGGCTACACCTTC
TRBJ1-2,medium-sized,.,TRBV12-3/TRBV12-4,CASTTAGSRNYGYTF,TGTGCCAGCACCACGGCCGGGTCGAGGAACTATGGCTACACCTTC
TRBJ1-2,large,.,TRBV12-3/TRBV12-4,CASSLQGYGYTF,TGTGCCAGCAGTTTACAGGGGTATGGCTACACCTTC
TRBJ1-2,once,.,TRBV12-3/TRBV12-4,CASSLRNYGYTF,TGTGCCAGCAGTTTACGTAACTATGGCTACACCTTC
TRBJ1-2,large,.,TRBV12-3/TRBV12-4,CASSLGREDGYTF,TGTGCCAGCAGTTTAGGCAGGGAGGATGGCTACACCTTC
TRBJ1-2,large,.,TRBV12-3/TRBV12-4,CASSVTPVRGYTF,TGTGCCAGCAGTGTGACTCCCGTTCGTGGCTACACCTTC
TRBJ1-2,large,.,TRBV12-3/TRBV12-4,CASRRPERGYTF,TGTGCCAGCAGGAGACCGGAGCGGGGCTACACCTTC
TRBJ1-2,.,.,TRBV12-3/TRBV12-4,CASSSNFGYTF,TGTGCCAGCAGCTCAAACTTTGGCTACACCTTC
TRBJ1-2,medium-sized,.,TRBV12-3/TRBV12-4,CASTKTSTNYGYTF,TGTGCCAGCACTAAGACTAGCACTAACTATGGCTACACCTTC
TRBJ1-2,medium-sized,.,TRBV12-3/TRBV12-4,CASSLQDGYYGYTF,TGTGCCAGCAGTTTACAGGACGGATACTATGGCTACACCTTC
TRBJ1-2,.,.,TRBV12-3/TRBV12-4,CASGFSNYGYTF,TGTGCCAGCGGGTTCTCTAACTATGGCTACACCTTC
TRBJ1-2,medium-sized,.,TRBV12-3/TRBV12-4,CASRTWDTRGYGYTF,TGTGCCAGCAGGACCTGGGACACTCGGGGCTATGGCTACACCTTC
TRBJ1-2,medium-sized,.,TRBV12-3/TRBV12-4,CASSFNRVSYGYTF,TGTGCCAGCAGTTTTAACAGGGTTTCGTATGGCTACACCTTC
TRBJ1-2,medium-sized,.,TRBV12-3/TRBV12-4,CASSLQGDLRYTF,TGTGCCAGCAGTTTGCAGGGAGACTTGCGCTACACCTTC
TRBJ1-2,once,.,TRBV12-3/TRBV12-4,CASSSGQQYGYTF,TGTGCCAGCAGTTCAGGACAGCAATATGGCTACACCTTC
TRBJ1-2,medium-sized,TRBD1,TRBV12-3/TRBV12-4,CASRETGIDYGYTF,TGTGCCAGCAGAGAGACAGGGATTGACTATGGCTACACCTTC
TRBJ1-2,medium-sized,.,TRBV12-3/TRBV12-4,CASSLLTDGYTF,TGTGCCAGCAGTTTATTAACCGATGGCTACACCTTC
TRBJ1-2,medium-sized,.,TRBV12-3/TRBV12-4,CASSLEARTGYTF,TGTGCCAGCAGTTTAGAGGCCAGAACCGGCTACACCTTC